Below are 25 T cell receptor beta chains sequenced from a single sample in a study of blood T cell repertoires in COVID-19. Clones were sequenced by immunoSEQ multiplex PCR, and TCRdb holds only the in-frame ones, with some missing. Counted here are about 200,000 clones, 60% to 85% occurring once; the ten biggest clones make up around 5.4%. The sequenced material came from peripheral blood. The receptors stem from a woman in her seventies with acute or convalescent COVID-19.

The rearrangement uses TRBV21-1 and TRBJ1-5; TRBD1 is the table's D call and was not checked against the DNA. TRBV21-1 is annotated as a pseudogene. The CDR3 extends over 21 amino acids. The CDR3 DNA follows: TGTGCCAGCAGCAAAGCGCTTTTTCGGGGACAGGGGACGTATAGCAATCAGCCCCAGCATTTT. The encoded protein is CASSKALFRGQGTYSNQPQHF.

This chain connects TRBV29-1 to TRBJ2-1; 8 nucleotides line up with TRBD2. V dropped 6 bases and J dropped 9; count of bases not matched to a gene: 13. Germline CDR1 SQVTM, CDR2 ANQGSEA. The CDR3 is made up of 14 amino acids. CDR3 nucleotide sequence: TGCAGCGTCCTCCCGGGACTAGAGGCCCGTGAGCAGTTCTTC. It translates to CSVLPGLEAREQFF.

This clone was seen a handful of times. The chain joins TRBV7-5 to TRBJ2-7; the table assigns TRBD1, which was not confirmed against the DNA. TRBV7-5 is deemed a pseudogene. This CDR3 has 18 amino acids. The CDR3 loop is CVRSLDDRGRGGIYEQYF. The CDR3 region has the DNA TGTGTCAGAAGCTTAGATGACAGGGGGAGAGGGGGTATCTACGAGCAGTACTTC.

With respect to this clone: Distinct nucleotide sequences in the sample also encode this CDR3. Here the CDR3 reads CASSLGLAGVGDTQYF. The CDR3, as DNA: TGTGCCAGCAGCTTGGGGCTAGCGGGAGTGGGAGATACGCAGTATTTT. The chain combines TRBV5-4 with TRBJ2-3, with 10 bases fitting TRBD2. The length of the CDR3 is 16 residues. Germline V CDR1 and CDR2: SGHNT, YYREEE (reference sequence). V lost 0 bases, J lost 5 bases, and 6 bases stayed unmatched.

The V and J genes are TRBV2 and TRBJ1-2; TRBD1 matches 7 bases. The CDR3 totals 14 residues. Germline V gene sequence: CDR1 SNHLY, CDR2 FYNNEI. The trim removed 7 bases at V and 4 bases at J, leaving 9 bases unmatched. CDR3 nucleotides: TGTGCCAGCAAGGTCCTGAGGGGGCCCTATGGCTACACCTTC. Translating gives CASKVLRGPYGYTF.

CDR3 nucleotide sequence: TGTGCCAGCAGTTTACCTGGACAGGGGGCTGGGGGGGAGCTGTTTTTT. Amino acid sequence: CASSLPGQGAGGELFF. This chain joins TRBV28 and TRBJ2-2; TRBD1 aligns across 11 bases. The V gene end was trimmed by 2 bases and the J gene end by 8 bases; junction bases not matched to a gene: 7. Per the germline V gene, CDR1 is MDHEN and CDR2 is SYDVKM. This CDR3 is built from 16 residues.

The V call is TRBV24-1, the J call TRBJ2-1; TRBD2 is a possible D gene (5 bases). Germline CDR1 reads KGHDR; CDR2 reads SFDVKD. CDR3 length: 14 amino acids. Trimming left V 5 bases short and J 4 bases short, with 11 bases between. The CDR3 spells CATSGRTGYNEQFF. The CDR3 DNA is TGTGCCACCAGTGGGCGGACTGGATACAATGAGCAGTTCTTC.

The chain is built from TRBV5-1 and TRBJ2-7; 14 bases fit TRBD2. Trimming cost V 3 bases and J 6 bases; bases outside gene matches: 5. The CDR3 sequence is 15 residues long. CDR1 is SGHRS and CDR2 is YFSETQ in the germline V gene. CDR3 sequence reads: CASSSGTSGSSEQYF. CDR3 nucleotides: TGCGCCAGCAGCTCGGGGACTAGCGGGAGTAGCGAGCAGTACTTC.

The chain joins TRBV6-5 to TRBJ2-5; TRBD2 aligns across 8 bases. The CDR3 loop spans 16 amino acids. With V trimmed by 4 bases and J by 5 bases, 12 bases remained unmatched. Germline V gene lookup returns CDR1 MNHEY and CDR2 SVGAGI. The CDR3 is CASSWGGAGVMETQYF. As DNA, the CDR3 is TGTGCCAGCAGTTGGGGGGGAGCGGGAGTCATGGAGACCCAGTACTTC.

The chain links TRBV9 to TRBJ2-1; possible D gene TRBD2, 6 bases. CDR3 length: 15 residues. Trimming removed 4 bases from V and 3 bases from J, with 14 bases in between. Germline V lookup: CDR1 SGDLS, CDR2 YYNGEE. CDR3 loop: CASSLDSGYYNEQFF. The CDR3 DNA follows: TGTGCCAGCAGCCTAGACAGCGGGTACTACAATGAGCAGTTCTTC.

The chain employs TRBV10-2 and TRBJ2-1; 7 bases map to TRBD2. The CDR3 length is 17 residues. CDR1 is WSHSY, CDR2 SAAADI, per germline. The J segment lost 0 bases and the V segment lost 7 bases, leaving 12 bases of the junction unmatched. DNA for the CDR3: TGCGCCAGCAAAGGGGTTAGCGGGCCCAGCTCCTACAATGAGCAGTTCTTC. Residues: CASKGVSGPSSYNEQFF.

The CDR3 region is CASSPPQGGNEQFF. The CDR3 DNA sequence: TGTGCCAGCTCACCACCCCAGGGAGGCAATGAGCAGTTCTTC. The chain employs TRBV18 and TRBJ2-1; D is possibly TRBD2 (6 bases). V dropped 0 bases and J dropped 6 bases, with 9 bases sitting between them. Germline assignment: CDR1 KGHSH and CDR2 LQKENI. The CDR3 has 14 residues.

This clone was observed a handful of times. CDR3 sequence: CASSPRSASGSPGELFF. The CDR3 DNA is TGTGCCAGCTCACCGCGGTCGGCTAGCGGGAGTCCCGGGGAGCTGTTTTTT. The chain employs TRBV18 and TRBJ2-2, with 10 bases aligning to TRBD2. CDR3 length equals 17 residues. Trimming at V came to 3 bases and at J to 6 bases, leaving 10 bases not matched to a gene. The germline V gene has CDR1 KGHSH and CDR2 LQKENI.

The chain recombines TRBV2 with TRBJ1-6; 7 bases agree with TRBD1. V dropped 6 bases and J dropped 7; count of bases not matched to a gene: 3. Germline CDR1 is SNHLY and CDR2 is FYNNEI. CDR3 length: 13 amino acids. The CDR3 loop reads CASRGRGNSPLHF. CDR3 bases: TGTGCCAGCAGGGGCAGGGGGAATTCACCCCTCCACTTT.

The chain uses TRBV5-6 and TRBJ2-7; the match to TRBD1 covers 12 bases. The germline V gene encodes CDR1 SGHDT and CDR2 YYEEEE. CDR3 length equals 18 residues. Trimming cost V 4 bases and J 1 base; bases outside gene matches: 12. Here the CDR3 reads CASSQSGQGAFLSYEQYF. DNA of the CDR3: TGTGCCAGCAGCCAGTCGGGACAGGGGGCGTTTCTGTCCTACGAGCAGTACTTC.

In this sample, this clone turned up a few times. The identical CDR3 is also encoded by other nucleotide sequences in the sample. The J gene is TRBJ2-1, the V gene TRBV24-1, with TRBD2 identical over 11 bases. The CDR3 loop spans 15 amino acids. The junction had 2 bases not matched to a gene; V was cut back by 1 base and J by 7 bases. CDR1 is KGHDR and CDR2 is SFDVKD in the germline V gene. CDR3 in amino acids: CATSDFSGRVNEQFF. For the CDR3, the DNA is TGTGCCACCAGTGATTTTAGCGGGAGGGTTAATGAGCAGTTCTTC.

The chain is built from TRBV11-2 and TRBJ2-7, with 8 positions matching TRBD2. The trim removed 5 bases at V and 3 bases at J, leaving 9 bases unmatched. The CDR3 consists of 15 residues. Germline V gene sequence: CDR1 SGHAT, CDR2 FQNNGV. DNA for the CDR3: TGTGCCAGCAGCAGTACCGGGACTAGAGGCTACGAGCAGTACTTC. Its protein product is CASSSTGTRGYEQYF. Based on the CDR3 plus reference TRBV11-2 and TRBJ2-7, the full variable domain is EAGVAQSPRYKIIEKRQSVAFWCNPISGHATLYWYQQILGQGPKLLIQFQNNGVVDDSQLPKDRFSAERLKGVDSTLKIQPAKLEDSAVYLCASSSTGTRGYEQYFGPGTRLTVT.

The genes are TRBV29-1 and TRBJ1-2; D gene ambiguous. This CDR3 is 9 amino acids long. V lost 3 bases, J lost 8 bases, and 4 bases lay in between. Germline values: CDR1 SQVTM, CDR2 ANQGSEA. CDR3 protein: CSVDLGYTF. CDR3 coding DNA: TGCAGCGTTGACTTGGGCTACACCTTC.

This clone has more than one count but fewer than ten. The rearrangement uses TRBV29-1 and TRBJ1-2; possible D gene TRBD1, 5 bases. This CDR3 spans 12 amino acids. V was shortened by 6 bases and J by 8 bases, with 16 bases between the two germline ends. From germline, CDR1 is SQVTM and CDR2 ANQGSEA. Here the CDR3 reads CSVHGQAGGYTF. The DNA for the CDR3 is TGCAGCGTACACGGACAAGCAGGGGGCTACACCTTC.

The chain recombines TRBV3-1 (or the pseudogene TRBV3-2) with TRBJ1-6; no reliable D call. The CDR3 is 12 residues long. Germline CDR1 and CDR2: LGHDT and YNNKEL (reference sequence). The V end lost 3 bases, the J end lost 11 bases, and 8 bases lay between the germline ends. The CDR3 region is CASSQAQAPLHF. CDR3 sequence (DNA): TGTGCCAGCAGCCAGGCCCAGGCACCCCTCCACTTT.

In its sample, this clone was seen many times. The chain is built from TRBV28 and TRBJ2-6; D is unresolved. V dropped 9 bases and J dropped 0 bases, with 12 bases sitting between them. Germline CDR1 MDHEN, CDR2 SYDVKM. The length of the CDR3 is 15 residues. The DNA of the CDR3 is TGTGCCAGGGCCGGCGGCGGCTCTGGGGCCAACGTCCTGACTTTC. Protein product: CARAGGGSGANVLTF.

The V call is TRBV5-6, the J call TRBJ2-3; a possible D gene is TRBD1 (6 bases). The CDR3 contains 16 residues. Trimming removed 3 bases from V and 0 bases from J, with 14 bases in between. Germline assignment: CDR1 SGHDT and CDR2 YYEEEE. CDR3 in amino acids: CASSSGQQKSTDTQYF. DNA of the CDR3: TGTGCCAGCAGCTCGGGACAACAGAAGAGCACAGATACGCAGTATTTT.

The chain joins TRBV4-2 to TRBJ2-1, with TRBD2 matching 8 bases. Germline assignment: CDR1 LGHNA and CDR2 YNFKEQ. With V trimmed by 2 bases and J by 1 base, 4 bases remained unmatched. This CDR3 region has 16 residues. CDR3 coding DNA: TGTGCCAGCAGCCAAACTAGCGGTCCTTCCTACAATGAGCAGTTCTTC. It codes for CASSQTSGPSYNEQFF.

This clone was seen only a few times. The CDR3 loop reads CAISESGGGRAGIHEQFF. In DNA form, the CDR3 reads TGTGCCATCAGTGAGTCGGGGGGCGGGAGGGCCGGTATCCATGAGCAGTTCTTC. This rearrangement joins TRBV10-3 to TRBJ2-1; 9 nucleotides agree with TRBD2. V lost 0 bases and J lost 8; bases outside the gene matches: 14. The CDR3 length is 18 residues. The germline V gene has CDR1 ENHRY and CDR2 SYGVKD.

CDR3 residues: CASSSELGRGQYF. In nucleotides, the CDR3 is TGTGCCAGCAGTTCGGAGCTAGGTCGTGGGCAGTACTTC. The chain carries TRBV6-5 and TRBJ2-7; D is unclear. Looked up from germline, CDR1 is MNHEY and CDR2 is SVGAGI. This CDR3 has 13 residues. V lost 4 bases and J lost 9, with 16 bases in between.